The 20 T cell receptor beta chains given below trace back to one sample, sequenced in a study of OX40 agonist ivuxolimab in advanced cancers. TCRdb's table, derived via immunoSEQ multiplex PCR, lists solely in-frame clones and lacks some. The sample shows around 53,000 clones, 70% to 90% of them seen only once. The input for sequencing was CD4+ or CD8+ T cells sorted from blood, taken in a trial of the OX40 agonist ivuxolimab. The receptors stem from an adult with an advanced solid tumor such as melanoma, head and neck, liver or kidney cancer.

V and J are TRBV30 and TRBJ2-5; 7 bases are a match to TRBD2. Germline V gene data show CDR1 as GTSNPN and CDR2 as SVGIG (reference sequence). Germline trimming cut 4 bases from V and 1 base from J; bases unmatched to any gene: 12. The CDR3 is 16 amino acids. This CDR3 is CAWIPMQASGQETQYF. CDR3 nucleotide sequence: TGTGCCTGGATCCCGATGCAGGCTAGCGGCCAAGAGACCCAGTACTTC.

The chain joins TRBV5-5 to TRBJ1-2, with 11 nucleotides matching TRBD1. This CDR3 has 16 residues. With 3 bases clipped from V and 4 bases from J, the junction kept 8 bases outside the gene matches. Germline V lookup: CDR1 SGHKS, CDR2 YYEKEE (reference sequence). The CDR3 protein is CASSSGQGAHLYGYTF. The CDR3 DNA reads TGTGCCAGCAGCTCTGGACAGGGGGCCCACCTCTATGGCTACACCTTC.

The CDR3 protein is CASSLASVNTEAFF. The CDR3 nucleotides read TGTGCCAGCAGCCTAGCATCGGTGAACACTGAAGCTTTCTTT. The chain is built from TRBV9 and TRBJ1-1; D is unclear. The CDR3 sequence is 14 residues long. CDR1 is SGDLS, CDR2 YYNGEE, per germline. With 4 bases removed from V and 0 bases from J, the gap between germline ends came to 10 bases.

A single count supports this clone. The J gene is TRBJ1-2, the V gene TRBV6-1; no reliable D call. The V end lost 0 bases, the J end lost 8 bases, and 13 bases lay between the germline ends. Germline CDR1 reads MNHNS; CDR2 reads SASEGT. The CDR3 sequence is 14 residues long. CDR3 bases: TGTGCCAGCAGTGAAGCAGGGATTGGGTTGGGCTACACCTTC. Its translation: CASSEAGIGLGYTF.

The rearrangement links TRBV11-2 to TRBJ2-7; D not resolved. Germline lookup yields CDR1 SGHAT and CDR2 FQNNGV. The CDR3 sequence is 12 residues long. V lost 2 bases to trimming and J lost 4 bases, with 6 bases between them. CDR3: CASSLLGYEQYF. CDR3 nucleotide sequence: TGTGCCAGCAGCTTACTCGGGTACGAGCAGTACTTC.

The rearrangement links TRBV18 to TRBJ2-5, with 10 bases that match TRBD1. Germline V CDR1 and CDR2: KGHSH, LQKENI. J gave up 4 bases and V 3 bases, and 8 bases lay outside the gene matches. The CDR3 spans 16 residues. Written as DNA, the CDR3 is TGTGCCAGCTCACCCACGGGACAGGGGAGAAGAGAGACCCAGTACTTC. Amino acids: CASSPTGQGRRETQYF.

The genes are TRBV7-3 and TRBJ2-1; D assignment may be TRBD1 or TRBD2 (6 bases each). Trimming shortened V by 3 bases and J by 8 bases, and 20 bases separated the two germline ends. CDR1 SGHTA and CDR2 FQGTGA come from the germline V gene. The CDR3 has 16 amino acids. The CDR3 sequence is CASSFGYGRGGYEQFF. In DNA form, the CDR3 reads TGTGCCAGCAGCTTTGGGTACGGGAGAGGGGGTTATGAGCAGTTCTTC. Full variable domain (missing parts from reference TRBV7-3 and TRBJ2-1): GAGVSQTPSNKVTEKGKYVELRCDPISGHTALYWYRQSLGQGPEFLIYFQGTGAADDSGLPNDRFFAVRPEGSVSTLKIQRTERGDSAVYLCASSFGYGRGGYEQFFGPGTRLTVL.

This chain joins TRBV14 and TRBJ1-2; D is unresolved. The CDR3 totals 17 residues. Looked up from germline, CDR1 is SGHDN and CDR2 is FVKESK. The V and J ends lost 4 bases and 3 bases respectively, with 21 bases between them. The CDR3 sequence: CASSRASVGLRHYGYTF. CDR3 nucleotide sequence: TGTGCCAGCAGCCGCGCATCGGTCGGGCTCAGGCACTATGGCTACACCTTC.

The J gene is TRBJ1-5, the V gene TRBV6-4, with 7 bases identical to TRBD1. Germline CDR1 and CDR2: MRHNA and SNTAGT. This CDR3 spans 14 amino acids. The J segment lost 6 bases and the V segment lost 4 bases, leaving 6 bases of the junction unmatched. The CDR3 region is CASSARQGGQPQHF. As DNA, the CDR3 is TGTGCCAGCAGTGCCCGACAGGGAGGTCAGCCCCAGCATTTT.

The chain is built from TRBV29-1 and TRBJ2-2, with 7 positions matching TRBD1. This CDR3 comprises 13 residues. From germline, CDR1 is SQVTM and CDR2 ANQGSEA. The ends lost 2 bases at V and 7 bases at J; junction bases unmatched: 4. The chain's CDR3 is CSVETGVGGELFF. In nucleotides, the CDR3 is TGCAGCGTTGAAACAGGGGTTGGCGGGGAGCTGTTTTTT.

The chain combines TRBV19 with TRBJ1-1; D might be TRBD1 (5 bases). The V and J ends lost 6 bases and 5 bases respectively, with 16 bases between them. The CDR3 is 14 residues long. Germline lookup yields CDR1 LNHDA and CDR2 SQIVND (reference sequence). CDR3 sequence (DNA): TGTGCCAGTAGCGATGTCCGGGGGAAAACTGAAGCTTTCTTT. It specifies CASSDVRGKTEAFF.

V gene TRBV5-6 combines with J gene TRBJ2-7; D is unresolved. Germline loops: CDR1 SGHDT, CDR2 YYEEEE. Between the trimmed V and J ends, which lost 4 bases and 3 bases, there was a span of 11 bases. The CDR3 sequence is 13 residues long. The CDR3 DNA reads as TGTGCCAGCAGCCGATTGACACGCTACGAGCAGTACTTC. Protein sequence: CASSRLTRYEQYF.

The chain uses TRBV4-1 and TRBJ1-1, with D tentatively TRBD1 (5 bases). This CDR3 region has 16 residues. Trimming removed 1 base at V and 11 bases at J, with 23 bases between. Germline loops: CDR1 MGHRA, CDR2 YSYEKL. The CDR3 DNA reads as TGCGCCAGCAGCCAAGTCCCTAATGTTGTGGGGCCTCGGGCTTTCTTT. Translating it yields CASSQVPNVVGPRAFF.

J is TRBJ2-2 and V is TRBV18; a weak D match, TRBD2 (5 bases). Germline V gene sequence: CDR1 KGHSH, CDR2 LQKENI. The CDR3 runs 15 residues. Trimming removed 3 bases at V and 0 bases at J, with 8 bases between. CDR3 DNA sequence: TGTGCCAGCTCACCTGGGGAGACGAACACCGGGGAGCTGTTTTTT. Protein product: CASSPGETNTGELFF.

The chain combines TRBV5-5 with TRBJ2-5; 7 bases line up with TRBD1. Germline V lookup: CDR1 SGHKS, CDR2 YYEKEE (reference sequence). Trimming at V came to 2 bases and at J to 5 bases, leaving 3 bases not matched to a gene. CDR3 length: 13 residues. The DNA for the CDR3 is TGTGCCAGCAGCTTACAGGGGAAGGAGACCCAGTACTTC. Its protein is CASSLQGKETQYF.

This rearrangement joins TRBV6-5 to TRBJ2-7; 11 nucleotides align to TRBD2. Germline V lookup: CDR1 MNHEY, CDR2 SVGAGI. V trimming: 2 bases; J trimming: 4 bases; junction bases outside the gene matches: 1. The CDR3 is 14 residues long. The CDR3 DNA reads as TGTGCCAGCAGTTACGTAGCGGGAGGGTACGAGCAGTACTTC. This sequence encodes CASSYVAGGYEQYF.

This chain links TRBV7-3 with TRBJ1-2, with D tentatively TRBD1 (6 bases). V dropped 5 bases and J dropped 4 bases, with 14 bases sitting between them. Germline V gives CDR1 SGHTA, CDR2 FQGTGA. The CDR3 is 14 amino acids. The CDR3 spells CASSPTDSSYGYTF. The CDR3 bases are TGTGCCAGCAGCCCTACGGACAGTTCCTATGGCTACACCTTC.

This clone showed up just a few times. The V gene is TRBV19, the J gene TRBJ2-3; D uncertain. In germline, CDR1 is LNHDA, CDR2 SQIVND (reference sequence). Between the trimmed V and J ends, which lost 3 bases and 6 bases, there was a span of 4 bases. This CDR3 has 11 residues. This chain's CDR3 is CASSMLDTQYF. In DNA, the CDR3 is TGTGCCAGTAGTATGTTGGATACGCAGTATTTT. The entire variable domain, with the rest obtained from reference TRBV19 and TRBJ2-3, is as follows: DGGITQSPKYLFRKEGQNVTLSCEQNLNHDAMYWYRQDPGQGLRLIYYSQIVNDFQKGDIAEGYSVSREKKESFPLTVTSAQKNPTAFYLCASSMLDTQYFGPGTRLTVL.

CDR3 in amino acids: CASSPGQIYNSPLHF. The CDR3 DNA reads TGTGCCAGCTCACCTGGACAGATCTATAATTCACCCCTCCACTTT. This chain connects TRBV18 to TRBJ1-6; tentatively, D is TRBD1 (6 bases). Trimming cost V 3 bases and J 3 bases, with 9 bases left between them. CDR3 size: 15 residues. The V gene's germline CDR1 is KGHSH and CDR2 LQKENI.

This clone was picked up a small number of times. V usage is TRBV6-1 and J usage is TRBJ2-7; D perhaps matches TRBD1 (6 bases). CDR1 is MNHNS and CDR2 is SASEGT in the germline V gene. The CDR3 runs to 14 residues. Trimming cost V 7 bases and J 4 bases, with 17 bases left between them. The CDR3, as DNA: TGTGCCAGCACCAGCTCCGACAGGCCATACGAGCAGTACTTC. Translated, it gives CASTSSDRPYEQYF.